These 31 T cell receptor beta chains were sequenced from one sample in a study of T-cell memory formation after mild COVID-19. MiXCR, run by TCRdb on the 5' RACE reads, gives a single entry per CDR3 protein. The profile shows approximately 190,000 distinct CDR3 sequences, about 18% of them singletons. The source material was PBMCs or a T cell subset sorted from them (not recorded which). These TCRs come from an adult woman who had mild COVID-19 (a few samples of this study predate the infection). Cell type and time point are not known.

V and J are TRBV4-1 and TRBJ2-1, with 16 bases fitting TRBD2. From germline, CDR1 is MGHRA and CDR2 YSYEKL. The J segment lost 8 bases and the V segment lost 8 bases, leaving 3 bases of the junction unmatched. The CDR3 totals 14 residues. The CDR3 here is CASGGLAGGDEQFF. The CDR3 DNA reads TGCGCCAGCGGGGGACTAGCGGGAGGGGATGAGCAGTTCTTC.

The chain carries TRBV12-3 or TRBV12-4 and TRBJ1-6; D gene uncertain. CDR3 size: 14 residues. The V gene lost 3 bases and the J gene lost 7 bases, with 10 bases spanning the gap. CDR3 in amino acids: CASSFRPTNSPLHF. The CDR3, as DNA: TGTGCCAGCAGTTTCAGACCGACGAATTCACCCCTCCACTTT.

V is TRBV6-5 and J is TRBJ2-1; tentative D call: TRBD2 (5 bases). From germline, CDR1 is MNHEY and CDR2 SVGAGI. V was shortened by 5 bases and J by 9 bases, with 8 bases between the two germline ends. CDR3 length: 11 residues. CDR3 DNA sequence: TGTGCCAGCAGTACTAGACGTGAGCAGTTCTTC. Its protein is CASSTRREQFF.

The table lists this clonotype with a few counts. J is TRBJ2-7 and V is TRBV5-1; 8 bases map to TRBD1. Germline V gene lookup returns CDR1 SGHRS and CDR2 YFSETQ. Trimming cost V 4 bases and J 3 bases; bases outside gene matches: 9. The CDR3 spans 15 residues. The CDR3 DNA follows: TGCGCCAGCAGCCTACAGGGACAGGCATTCTACGAGCAGTACTTC. It codes for CASSLQGQAFYEQYF.

The sample holds a few counts of this clonotype. The chain has TRBV4-1 and TRBJ1-4, with 8 nucleotides matching TRBD1. This CDR3 contains 19 residues. The germline V gene encodes CDR1 MGHRA and CDR2 YSYEKL. With V trimmed by 0 bases and J by 3 bases, 12 bases remained unmatched. CDR3 residues: CASSQDLGRQGNSNEKLFF. CDR3 DNA sequence: TGCGCCAGCAGCCAAGATCTGGGGAGACAGGGGAATTCTAATGAAAAACTGTTTTTT.

This clonotype was seen a few times. The chain joins TRBV7-9 to TRBJ1-6, with D unresolved. The CDR3 has 13 amino acids. Trimming shortened V by 5 bases and J by 10 bases, and 12 bases separated the two germline ends. Germline V gene sequence: CDR1 SEHNR, CDR2 FQNEAQ (reference sequence). The CDR3 region is CASSPDPISPLHF. DNA for the CDR3: TGTGCCAGCAGCCCGGACCCGATATCACCCCTCCACTTT.

This clonotype was seen more than once but under ten times. V gene TRBV12-3 or TRBV12-4 combines with J gene TRBJ1-1; 9 nucleotides line up with TRBD1. Trimming removed 6 bases from V and 1 base from J; junction bases left unmatched: 3. This CDR3 region has 14 residues. The CDR3 here is CASSRTGANTEAFF. CDR3 nucleotides: TGTGCCAGCAGCAGGACAGGGGCGAACACTGAAGCTTTCTTT.

The DNA for the CDR3 is TGTGCCAGCAGTCATCGGGTCTCCCGGACAGATACGCAGTATTTT. This sequence encodes CASSHRVSRTDTQYF. The chain uses TRBV6-2 or TRBV6-3 and TRBJ2-3; D is ambiguous. CDR1 and CDR2 (germline): MNHEY, SVGEGT. This CDR3 is 15 amino acids long. Trimming cost V 5 bases and J 3 bases, with 15 bases left between them.

This clonotype has more than one count but fewer than ten. The chain joins TRBV10-3 to TRBJ1-5, with 9 bases fitting TRBD1. V shed 6 bases and J 6 bases; nucleotides not matched to a gene: 3. CDR1 is ENHRY, CDR2 SYGVKD, per germline. The CDR3 extends over 13 amino acids. CDR3 in amino acids: CAIRPGQGQPQHF. The CDR3 coding sequence is TGTGCCATCAGACCGGGACAGGGTCAGCCCCAGCATTTT.

The table lists this clonotype with a few counts. This rearrangement joins TRBV5-1 to TRBJ2-1; D unclear. Between the trimmed V and J ends, which lost 0 bases and 6 bases, there was a span of 7 bases. Germline V gene sequence: CDR1 SGHRS, CDR2 YFSETQ. CDR3 length: 13 residues. CDR3 sequence reads: CASSLEVSNEQFF. In nucleotides, the CDR3 is TGCGCCAGCAGCTTGGAAGTTAGCAATGAGCAGTTCTTC.

The chain joins TRBV20-1 to TRBJ2-2; the D is unclear. Trimming shortened V by 2 bases and J by 7 bases, and 11 bases separated the two germline ends. Germline V gives CDR1 DFQATT, CDR2 SNEGSKA (reference sequence). This CDR3 is built from 13 residues. As DNA, the CDR3 is TGCAGTGCTAGATTGACCGCTAGCGGGGAGCTGTTTTTT. Its protein is CSARLTASGELFF.

This clonotype was seen only a few times. The chain recombines TRBV7-2 with TRBJ2-7, with TRBD1 matching over 7 bases. V gave up 0 bases and J gave up 1 base; unmatched junction bases: 9. This CDR3 is 17 amino acids long. Per germline, CDR1 SGHTA and CDR2 FQGNSA. CDR3 in amino acids: CASSLAYLGQPSYEQYF. The DNA of the CDR3 is TGTGCCAGCAGCTTAGCCTACTTGGGACAGCCATCCTACGAGCAGTACTTC. The variable domain in full, completed from reference TRBV7-2 and TRBJ2-7, reads GAGVSQSPSNKVTEKGKDVELRCDPISGHTALYWYRQSLGQGLEFLIYFQGNSAPDKSGLPSDRFSAERTGGSVSTLTIQRTQQEDSAVYLCASSLAYLGQPSYEQYFGPGTRLTVT.

The chain uses TRBV10-3 and TRBJ2-2, with 7 bases aligning to TRBD1. V lost 2 bases and J lost 2; bases outside the gene matches: 2. CDR1 is ENHRY and CDR2 is SYGVKD in the germline V gene. There are 15 residues in the CDR3. This chain's CDR3 is CAISERQGNTGELFF. The CDR3 nucleotides are TGTGCCATCAGTGAGCGACAGGGAAACACCGGGGAGCTGTTTTTT.

The chain employs TRBV5-1 and TRBJ2-3; maybe TRBD2 (6 bases). Germline CDR1 and CDR2: SGHRS and YFSETQ. This CDR3 has 19 residues. The germline V and J ends were trimmed by 4 bases and 0 bases, with 24 bases remaining between them. In DNA form, the CDR3 reads TGCGCCAGCAGCCCGTCGCCGCAGCGGGCGCTAACTAGCACAGATACGCAGTATTTT. Translated, it gives CASSPSPQRALTSTDTQYF.

This clonotype came up a few times. The V and J genes are TRBV5-1 and TRBJ1-4; possibly TRBD1 for D (6 bases). The V and J ends lost 3 bases and 1 base respectively, with 10 bases between them. Germline V gene sequence: CDR1 SGHRS, CDR2 YFSETQ. The CDR3 loop spans 15 amino acids. CDR3 DNA: TGCGCCAGCAGCTCGATAGGGGGAACTAATGAAAAACTGTTTTTT. Its protein product is CASSSIGGTNEKLFF.

This clonotype turned up a few times. The chain carries TRBV29-1 and TRBJ2-3, with D possibly TRBD2 on 5 matching bases. Germline CDR1 SQVTM, CDR2 ANQGSEA. The V gene lost 3 bases and the J gene lost 4 bases, with 14 bases spanning the gap. This CDR3 comprises 14 residues. The DNA of the CDR3 is TGCAGCGTTGATCGAGGGAATAGGGCAGATACGCAGTATTTT. Encoded protein: CSVDRGNRADTQYF.

This chain joins TRBV7-8 and TRBJ2-7; 9 nucleotides align to TRBD1. Trimming removed 6 bases from V and 3 bases from J; junction bases left unmatched: 9. CDR3 size: 15 residues. Germline-derived CDR1 and CDR2 are SGHVS and FQNEAQ. CDR3 sequence: CASSSRQGEFYEQYF. The CDR3 DNA follows: TGTGCCAGCAGTTCCCGACAGGGGGAATTCTACGAGCAGTACTTC.

The CDR3 sequence: CSARARGHQGTEAFF. The CDR3 DNA is TGCAGTGCTAGAGCAAGGGGGCATCAGGGCACTGAAGCTTTCTTT. This sequence joins TRBV20-1 and TRBJ1-1; 7 nucleotides line up with TRBD1. Trimming removed 1 base from V and 4 bases from J; junction bases left unmatched: 9. Germline lookup yields CDR1 DFQATT and CDR2 SNEGSKA (reference sequence). The length of the CDR3 is 15 residues.

This clonotype was observed a few times. The V and J genes are TRBV7-2 and TRBJ1-2; D is unresolved. The germline V gene encodes CDR1 SGHTA and CDR2 FQGNSA. This CDR3 contains 12 residues. With 2 bases removed from V and 8 bases from J, the gap between germline ends came to 9 bases. CDR3 protein: CASSLPFAGYTF. DNA for the CDR3: TGTGCCAGCAGCTTACCCTTTGCAGGCTACACCTTC.

This chain links TRBV12-3 or TRBV12-4 with TRBJ2-5; 7 nucleotides match TRBD2. The CDR3 loop spans 14 amino acids. After removal of 4 bases from V and 3 bases from J, the junction contained 5 bases not matched to a gene. CDR3 nucleotide sequence: TGTGCCAGCAGTTCACTAGCGTGGGAAGAGACCCAGTACTTC. Translating it yields CASSSLAWEETQYF.

This clonotype was counted between two and nine times. The CDR3 sequence is CASSLGGSEKLFF. CDR3 coding DNA: TGTGCCAGCAGCTTAGGAGGCAGTGAAAAACTGTTTTTT. The chain is built from TRBV7-3 and TRBJ1-4, with D unresolved. Germline CDR1 and CDR2: SGHTA and FQGTGA. The CDR3 length is 13 residues. Trimming took off 2 bases at V and 7 bases at J, with 8 bases between the two ends.

The J gene is TRBJ1-2, the V gene TRBV7-3, with D unresolved. Germline assignment: CDR1 SGHTA and CDR2 FQGTGA. The CDR3 is 17 residues long. The V gene lost 5 bases and the J gene lost 0 bases, with 19 bases spanning the gap. The CDR3 DNA reads as TGTGCCAGCAGCCCCGGCCGCCTGGTGCAAACTAACTATGGCTACACCTTC. Residues: CASSPGRLVQTNYGYTF. Complete variable domain (other parts from reference TRBV7-3 and TRBJ1-2): GAGVSQTPSNKVTEKGKYVELRCDPISGHTALYWYRQSLGQGPEFLIYFQGTGAADDSGLPNDRFFAVRPEGSVSTLKIQRTERGDSAVYLCASSPGRLVQTNYGYTFGSGTRLTVV.

The genes are TRBV12-3 or TRBV12-4 and TRBJ2-2; 9 nucleotides match TRBD1. The CDR3 totals 14 residues. With V trimmed by 6 bases and J by 5 bases, 4 bases remained unmatched. CDR3 DNA sequence: TGTGCCAGCAGCCCTGACAGGGGGACCGGGGAGCTGTTTTTT. The encoded protein is CASSPDRGTGELFF.

This rearrangement joins TRBV9 to TRBJ1-6; D is possibly TRBD1 (5 bases). CDR1 is SGDLS, CDR2 YYNGEE, per germline. This CDR3 is 14 amino acids long. Trimming took off 6 bases at V and 11 bases at J, with 18 bases between the two ends. DNA for the CDR3: TGTGCCAGCACCTCGGGGGATGCCTCGGCACCCCTCCACTTT. Translating gives CASTSGDASAPLHF.

The chain has TRBV3-1 and TRBJ1-1, with D possibly matching TRBD1 (5 bases). Germline V gene lookup returns CDR1 LGHDT and CDR2 YNNKEL (reference sequence). The CDR3 has 14 amino acids. V lost 1 base and J lost 6, with 12 bases in between. DNA for the CDR3: TGTGCCAGCAGCCAAGGGCAGGGATGGGCTGAAGCTTTCTTT. Its protein is CASSQGQGWAEAFF.

This clonotype was seen a handful of times. The genes are TRBV10-3 and TRBJ2-7; D may correspond to TRBD1 or TRBD2 (6 bases each). The V end was cut by 8 bases, the J end by 2 bases, with 13 bases between. Germline CDR1 and CDR2: ENHRY and SYGVKD. The CDR3 consists of 13 residues. This CDR3 reads CAIANREAYEQYF. Here the CDR3 DNA reads TGTGCCATCGCAAACAGGGAGGCCTACGAGCAGTACTTC.

This clonotype was seen repeatedly, ten times or more. The CDR3 DNA sequence: TGTGCCACGACCCAGGGGGGGGGAGGGTACAATGAGCAGTTCTTC. This encodes CATTQGGGGYNEQFF. The chain couples TRBV24-1 to TRBJ2-1, with D perhaps assigned TRBD1 or TRBD2 (7 bases each). The CDR3 totals 15 residues. With 10 bases removed from V and 4 bases from J, the gap between germline ends came to 19 bases. CDR1 KGHDR and CDR2 SFDVKD come from the germline V gene.

A few counts support this clonotype. The chain joins TRBV30 to TRBJ1-1; D not certain. The V gene's germline CDR1 is GTSNPN and CDR2 SVGIG (reference sequence). This CDR3 contains 11 residues. The V end lost 2 bases, the J end lost 3 bases, and 4 bases lay between the germline ends. This CDR3 is CAWSWDTEAFF. CDR3 sequence (DNA): TGTGCCTGGAGTTGGGACACTGAAGCTTTCTTT.

The rearrangement joins TRBV25-1 to TRBJ1-2; D is undetermined. There are 13 residues in the CDR3. Between the trimmed V and J ends, which lost 1 base and 6 bases, there was a span of 9 bases. Germline CDR1 reads MGHDK; CDR2 reads SYGVNS. CDR3 amino acids: CASSESWGHGYTF. The CDR3 DNA reads TGTGCCAGCAGTGAATCTTGGGGTCATGGCTACACCTTC.

The V call is TRBV5-1, the J call TRBJ2-3; no clear D. CDR1 is SGHRS and CDR2 is YFSETQ in the germline V gene. The CDR3 runs to 13 residues. V was trimmed by 4 bases and J by 2 bases, leaving 8 bases between them. DNA for the CDR3: TGCGCCAGCAGCACCCGCCCCACAGATACGCAGTATTTT. Translation gives CASSTRPTDTQYF.

The rearrangement joins TRBV7-2 to TRBJ1-1; tentative D call: TRBD1 (5 bases). CDR3 length: 12 amino acids. Trimming cost V 6 bases and J 3 bases, with 8 bases left between them. Germline V gives CDR1 SGHTA, CDR2 FQGNSA. Here the CDR3 reads CASRDTHTEAFF. CDR3 bases: TGTGCCAGCAGGGACACACACACTGAAGCTTTCTTT.